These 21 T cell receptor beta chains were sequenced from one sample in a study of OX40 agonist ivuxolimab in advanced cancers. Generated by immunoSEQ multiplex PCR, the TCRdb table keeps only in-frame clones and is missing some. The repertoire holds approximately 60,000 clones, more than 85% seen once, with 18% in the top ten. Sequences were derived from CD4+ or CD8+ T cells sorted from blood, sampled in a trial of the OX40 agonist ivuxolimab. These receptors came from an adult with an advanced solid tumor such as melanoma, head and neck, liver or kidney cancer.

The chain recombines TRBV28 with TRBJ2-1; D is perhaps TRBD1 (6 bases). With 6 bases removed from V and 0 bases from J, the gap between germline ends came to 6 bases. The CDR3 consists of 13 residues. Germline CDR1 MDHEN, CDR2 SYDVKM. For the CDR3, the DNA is TGTGCCAGCAGACAGGGCTCCTACAATGAGCAGTTCTTC. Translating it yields CASRQGSYNEQFF.

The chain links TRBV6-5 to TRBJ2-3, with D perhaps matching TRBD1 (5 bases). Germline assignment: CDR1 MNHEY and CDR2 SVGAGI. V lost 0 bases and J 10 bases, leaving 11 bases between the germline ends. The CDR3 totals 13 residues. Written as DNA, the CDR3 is TGTGCCAGCAGTTACTCCCTAGGGGTTGCGCAGTATTTT. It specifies CASSYSLGVAQYF.

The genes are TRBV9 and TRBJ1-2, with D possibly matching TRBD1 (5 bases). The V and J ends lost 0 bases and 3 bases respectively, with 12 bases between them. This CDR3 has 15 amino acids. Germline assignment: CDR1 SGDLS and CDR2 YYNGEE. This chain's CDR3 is CASSVGAGRDYGYTF. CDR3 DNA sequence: TGTGCCAGCAGCGTAGGGGCAGGGAGGGACTATGGCTACACCTTC.

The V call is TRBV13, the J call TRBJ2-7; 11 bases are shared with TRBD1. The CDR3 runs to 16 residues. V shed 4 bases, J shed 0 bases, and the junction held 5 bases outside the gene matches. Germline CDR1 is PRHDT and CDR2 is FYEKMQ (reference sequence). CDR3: CASSSRGQGASYEQYF. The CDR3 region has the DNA TGTGCCAGCAGCTCCCGAGGACAGGGGGCCTCCTACGAGCAGTACTTC.

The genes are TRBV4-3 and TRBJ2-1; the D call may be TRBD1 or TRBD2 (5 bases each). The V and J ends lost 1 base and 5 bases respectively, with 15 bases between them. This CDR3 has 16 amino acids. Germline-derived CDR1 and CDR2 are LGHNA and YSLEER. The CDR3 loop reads CASSQGVWDGNNEQFF. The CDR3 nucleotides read TGCGCCAGCAGCCAAGGTGTATGGGACGGAAACAATGAGCAGTTCTTC.

CDR3 DNA sequence: TGTGCCAGCAGCTATTACAGGGATGGCACCGGGGAGCTGTTTTTT. Its protein is CASSYYRDGTGELFF. The genes are TRBV7-2 and TRBJ2-2; TRBD1 is a possible D gene (6 bases). Trimming shortened V by 4 bases and J by 4 bases, and 13 bases separated the two germline ends. Germline values: CDR1 SGHTA, CDR2 FQGNSA. The CDR3 has 15 amino acids.

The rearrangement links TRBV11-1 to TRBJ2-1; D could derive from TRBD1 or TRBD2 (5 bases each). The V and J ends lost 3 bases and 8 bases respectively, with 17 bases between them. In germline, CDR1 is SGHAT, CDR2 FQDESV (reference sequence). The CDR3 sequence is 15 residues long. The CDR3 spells CASSFRDPVIYEQFF. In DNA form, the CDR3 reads TGTGCCAGCAGCTTCCGGGACCCAGTCATCTATGAGCAGTTCTTC.

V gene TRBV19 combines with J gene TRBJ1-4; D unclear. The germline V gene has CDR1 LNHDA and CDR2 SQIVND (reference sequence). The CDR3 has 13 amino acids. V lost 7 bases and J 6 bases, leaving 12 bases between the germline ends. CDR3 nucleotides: TGTGCCAGTACGGGCTACTGGCATGAAAAACTGTTTTTT. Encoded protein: CASTGYWHEKLFF.

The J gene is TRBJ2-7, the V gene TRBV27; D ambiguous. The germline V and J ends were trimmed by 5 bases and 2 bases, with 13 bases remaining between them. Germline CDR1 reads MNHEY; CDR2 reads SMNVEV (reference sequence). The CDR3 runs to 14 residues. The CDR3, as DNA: TGTGCCAGCAGTCACCAGCTTGGAACCTACGAGCAGTACTTC. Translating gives CASSHQLGTYEQYF.

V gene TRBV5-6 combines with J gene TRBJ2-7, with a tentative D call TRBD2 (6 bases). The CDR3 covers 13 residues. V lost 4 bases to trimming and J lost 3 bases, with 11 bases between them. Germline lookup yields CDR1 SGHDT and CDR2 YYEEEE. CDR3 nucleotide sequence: TGTGCCAGCAGCAGTATTAGCGGCTACGAGCAGTACTTC. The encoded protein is CASSSISGYEQYF. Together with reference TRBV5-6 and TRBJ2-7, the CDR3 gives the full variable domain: DAGVTQSPTHLIKTRGQQVTLRCSPKSGHDTVSWYQQALGQGPQFIFQYYEEEERQRGNFPDRFSGHQFPNYSSELNVNALLLGDSALYLCASSSISGYEQYFGPGTRLTVT.

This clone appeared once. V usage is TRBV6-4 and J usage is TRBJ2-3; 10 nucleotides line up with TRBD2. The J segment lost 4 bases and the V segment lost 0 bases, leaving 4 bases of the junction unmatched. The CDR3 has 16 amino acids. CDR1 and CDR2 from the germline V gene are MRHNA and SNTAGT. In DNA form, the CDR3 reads TGTGCCAGCAGTGACTCCTCAGCGGGAGGGCCAGATACGCAGTATTTT. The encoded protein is CASSDSSAGGPDTQYF.

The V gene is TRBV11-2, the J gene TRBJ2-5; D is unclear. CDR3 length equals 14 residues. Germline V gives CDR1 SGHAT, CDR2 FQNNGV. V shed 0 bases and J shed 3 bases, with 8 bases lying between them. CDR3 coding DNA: TGTGCCAGCAGCTTAGACGGCAGCGAAGAGACCCAGTACTTC. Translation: CASSLDGSEETQYF.

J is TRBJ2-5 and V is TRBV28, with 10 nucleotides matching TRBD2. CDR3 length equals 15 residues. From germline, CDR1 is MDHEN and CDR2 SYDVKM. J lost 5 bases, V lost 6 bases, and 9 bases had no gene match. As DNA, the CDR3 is TGTGCCAGCAGGCCCGGGACTAGCGTCCGGGAGACCCAGTACTTC. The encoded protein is CASRPGTSVRETQYF.

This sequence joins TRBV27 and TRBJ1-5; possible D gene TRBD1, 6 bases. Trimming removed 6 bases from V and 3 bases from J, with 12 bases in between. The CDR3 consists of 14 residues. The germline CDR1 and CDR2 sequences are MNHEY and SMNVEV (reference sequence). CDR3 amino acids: CASSTMGANQPQHF. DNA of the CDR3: TGTGCCAGCAGCACAATGGGGGCCAATCAGCCCCAGCATTTT.

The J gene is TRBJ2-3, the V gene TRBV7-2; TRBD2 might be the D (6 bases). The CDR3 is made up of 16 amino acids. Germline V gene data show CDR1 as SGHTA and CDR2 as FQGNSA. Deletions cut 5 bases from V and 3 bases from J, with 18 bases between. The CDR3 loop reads CASSPSRDWETDTQYF. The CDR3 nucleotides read TGTGCCAGCAGCCCTTCCCGGGACTGGGAAACAGATACGCAGTATTTT. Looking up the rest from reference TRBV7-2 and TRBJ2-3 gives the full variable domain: GAGVSQSPSNKVTEKGKDVELRCDPISGHTALYWYRQSLGQGLEFLIYFQGNSAPDKSGLPSDRFSAERTGGSVSTLTIQRTQQEDSAVYLCASSPSRDWETDTQYFGPGTRLTVL.

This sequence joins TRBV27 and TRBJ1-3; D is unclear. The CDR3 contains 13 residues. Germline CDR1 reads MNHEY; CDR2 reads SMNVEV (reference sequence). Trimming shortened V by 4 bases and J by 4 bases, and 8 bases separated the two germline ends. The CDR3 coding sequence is TGTGCCAGCAGTTCTGCGGGGGGAAACACCATATATTTT. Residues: CASSSAGGNTIYF.

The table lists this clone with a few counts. The CDR3 reads CATSRDRVQNTEAFF. The CDR3 DNA is TGTGCCACCAGCAGGGACAGAGTACAGAACACTGAAGCTTTCTTT. The J gene is TRBJ1-1, the V gene TRBV15; tentatively, D is TRBD1 (6 bases). Germline assignment: CDR1 LNHNV and CDR2 YYDKDF (reference sequence). This CDR3 is 15 amino acids long. The ends were cut back, 3 bases at V and 1 base at J, with 12 bases in the middle.

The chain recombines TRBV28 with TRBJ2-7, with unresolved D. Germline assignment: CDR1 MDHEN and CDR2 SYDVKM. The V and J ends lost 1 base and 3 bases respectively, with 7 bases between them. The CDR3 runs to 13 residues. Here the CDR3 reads CASSLLARYEQYF. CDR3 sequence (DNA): TGTGCCAGCAGTTTATTAGCCCGCTACGAGCAGTACTTC.

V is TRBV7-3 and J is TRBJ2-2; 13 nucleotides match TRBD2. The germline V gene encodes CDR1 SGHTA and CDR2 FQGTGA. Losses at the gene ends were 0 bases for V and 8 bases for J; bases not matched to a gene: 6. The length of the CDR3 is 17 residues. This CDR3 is CASSLTPGLAGVGELFF. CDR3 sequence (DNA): TGTGCCAGCAGCTTAACTCCCGGACTAGCGGGAGTGGGGGAGCTGTTTTTT.

CDR3 nucleotide sequence: TGCGCCAGCAGCCAAGATTATGGGACAGGGAGAGATACGCAGTATTTT. Protein: CASSQDYGTGRDTQYF. This sequence joins TRBV4-3 and TRBJ2-3, with 9 bases that match TRBD1. The CDR3 length is 16 residues. CDR1 is LGHNA, CDR2 YSLEER, per germline. With V trimmed by 0 bases and J by 5 bases, 6 bases remained unmatched.

CDR3 amino acids: CASSLGSSQETQYF. For the CDR3, the DNA is TGTGCCAGCAGCTTGGGCTCATCACAAGAGACCCAGTACTTC. This chain connects TRBV5-6 to TRBJ2-5; no reliable D call. This CDR3 is built from 14 residues. The germline gives CDR1 SGHDT, CDR2 YYEEEE. Trimming pared 0 bases from V and 2 bases from J, leaving 8 bases between.